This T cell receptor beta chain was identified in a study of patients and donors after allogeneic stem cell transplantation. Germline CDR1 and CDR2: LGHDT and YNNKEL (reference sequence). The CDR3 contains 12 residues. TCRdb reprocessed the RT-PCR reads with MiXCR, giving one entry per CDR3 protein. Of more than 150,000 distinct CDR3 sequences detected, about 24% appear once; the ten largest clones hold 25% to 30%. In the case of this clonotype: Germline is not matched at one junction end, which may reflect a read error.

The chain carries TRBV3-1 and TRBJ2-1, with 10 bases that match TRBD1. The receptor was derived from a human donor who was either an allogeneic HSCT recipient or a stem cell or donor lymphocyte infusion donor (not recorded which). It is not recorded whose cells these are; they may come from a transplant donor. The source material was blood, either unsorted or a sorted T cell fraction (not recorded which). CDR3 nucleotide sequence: TGTGCCAGCAGCAACGTCGGGGGACAGGGGTCCTTC. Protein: CASSNVGGQGSF.